This TCR beta chain was retrieved from a study of a mutant IDH1 vaccine in newly diagnosed glioma. Study details: Patients were started on vaccination 4-6 weeks after radiotherapy alone, or with temozolomide cycles. Pretreatment consisted of radiotherapy, temozolomide, or both, with most receiving both. Treatment recipients were around 62% male and about 40% female, and their mean age was around 37 years. Overall study findings and caveats: Vaccine-induced responses were seen in 93.3% of patients, spanning several MHC alleles.

Time point: week 5, during vaccination. What each vaccine dose contained was 300 ug of mutant IDH1 20-mer peptide, accompanied by topical imiquimod. Some clones are missing from TCRdb's copy, which holds only in-frame ones; the method was immunoSEQ multiplex PCR. The table has approximately 39,000 clones, about four fifths seen once. Trimming stripped 7 bases from V and 1 base from J, with 9 bases between. CDR1 is SGHRS, CDR2 YFSETQ, per germline. There are 14 residues in the CDR3. With respect to this clone: What it binds is unknown.

The sequenced sample was PBMCs, obtained from a glioma patient whose treatment included an IDH1 peptide vaccine. The clonotype was recovered from a man aged 50 or older with glioma. This chain connects TRBV5-1 to TRBJ2-6; unclear D gene. CDR3 residues: CASGAASGANVLTF. In nucleotides, the CDR3 is TGCGCCAGCGGCGCAGCTTCTGGGGCCAACGTCCTGACTTTC.